These 16 T cell receptor beta chains were sequenced from one sample in a study of blood T cell dynamics during melanoma immunotherapy (dated by TCRdb to about 2020). Library preparation employed the immunoSEQ multiplex PCR assay. Here the immuneACCESS table is served through TCRdb, limited to in-frame sequences with V and J called. Missing clones are a known gap in these copies; in checked studies unresolved V genes cover under half, and the rest lacks a known reason. The sample data list approximately 28,000 clones, and 65% to 85% of these were observed just once. The ten largest clones add up to around a tenth of the sample. The sample's time point label, decoded: week 3, after first cycle of checkpoint inhibitor. The source was blood, collected from a patient treated with checkpoint blockade. The receptors were sampled from a human donor with melanoma.

Only one count was recorded for this clone. V is TRBV5-6 and J is TRBJ1-2; TRBD1 is a possible D gene (5 bases). V lost 2 bases and J 1 base, leaving 12 bases between the germline ends. This CDR3 is 15 amino acids long. CDR1 and CDR2 from the germline V gene are SGHDT and YYEEEE. The DNA of the CDR3 is TGTGCCAGCAGCTTTGTCGGCAGGGATAACTATGGCTACACCTTC. Translation: CASSFVGRDNYGYTF.

The genes are TRBV5-1 and TRBJ2-2, with D possibly being TRBD2 (6 bases). CDR3 length: 16 residues. V was clipped by 4 bases and J by 4 bases, with 17 bases between them. The germline V gene encodes CDR1 SGHRS and CDR2 YFSETQ. CDR3 sequence: CASSLSGAGGTGELFF. The CDR3 DNA is TGCGCCAGCAGCCTTAGTGGAGCGGGCGGCACCGGGGAGCTGTTTTTT.

The chain has TRBV28 and TRBJ1-3, with 8 bases that match TRBD1. The trim removed 7 bases at V and 3 bases at J, leaving 5 bases unmatched. Germline CDR1 MDHEN, CDR2 SYDVKM. The CDR3 has 14 amino acids. The CDR3 bases are TGTGCCAGCACCCCGACAGGGGTTGGAAACACCATATATTTT. Protein sequence: CASTPTGVGNTIYF.

In its sample, this clone was seen once. The chain carries TRBV5-1 and TRBJ2-7; TRBD1 matches at 10 bases. With 2 bases clipped from V and 2 bases from J, the junction kept 1 base outside the gene matches. The CDR3 has 14 residues. The V gene's germline CDR1 is SGHRS and CDR2 YFSETQ. CDR3 DNA sequence: TGCGCCAGCAGCTTAGGGACAGGGGCCTACGAGCAGTACTTC. Protein sequence: CASSLGTGAYEQYF.

The V and J genes are TRBV29-1 and TRBJ2-5, with 11 bases fitting TRBD2. Judging by the DNA end, TRBJ2-7 fits better; the J call may be wrong. Germline V gene lookup returns CDR1 SQVTM and CDR2 ANQGSEA. This CDR3 is built from 15 residues. CDR3 in DNA: TGCAGCGTTGGAGGGGGGACTAGCGGTTCCTACGAGCAGTACTTC. Residues: CSVGGGTSGSYEQYF.

This sequence joins TRBV27 and TRBJ1-6, with D perhaps TRBD1 (6 bases). Trimming removed 3 bases at V and 5 bases at J, with 11 bases between. The CDR3 sequence is 15 residues long. Germline V gene data show CDR1 as MNHEY and CDR2 as SMNVEV (reference sequence). This CDR3 is CASSFTGMDNSPLHF. Here the CDR3 DNA reads TGTGCCAGCAGTTTTACAGGGATGGATAATTCACCCCTCCACTTT.

The CDR3 DNA reads TGTGCCAGCAGCCAAGACCTGACAGGACGCTACACCTTC. Translation: CASSQDLTGRYTF. V and J are TRBV4-2 and TRBJ1-2; the D gene is possibly TRBD1 (6 bases). V lost 0 bases to trimming and J lost 9 bases, with 11 bases between them. There are 13 residues in the CDR3. Germline V gives CDR1 LGHNA, CDR2 YNFKEQ.

The chain has TRBV6-1 and TRBJ1-1; the D gene is possibly TRBD1 (6 bases). Trimming stripped 2 bases from V and 8 bases from J, with 12 bases between. The CDR3 loop spans 13 amino acids. In germline, CDR1 is MNHNS, CDR2 SASEGT. The CDR3 is CASSELRGGEAFF. In nucleotides, the CDR3 is TGTGCCAGCAGTGAACTCAGGGGCGGCGAAGCTTTCTTT.

This sequence joins TRBV2 and TRBJ1-5, with D hard to call. V shed 4 bases and J shed 8 bases, with 15 bases lying between them. Germline assignment: CDR1 SNHLY and CDR2 FYNNEI. The CDR3 contains 14 residues. CDR3 DNA: TGTGCCAGCAGTGCCGGACCTTCGGTTGAGCCCCAGCATTTT. Translating it yields CASSAGPSVEPQHF.

J is TRBJ1-2 and V is TRBV20-1, with D tentatively TRBD1 (6 bases). CDR1 is DFQATT, CDR2 SNEGSKA, per germline (reference sequence). V was clipped by 3 bases and J by 8 bases, with 10 bases between them. CDR3 length: 11 residues. CDR3 nucleotides: TGCAGTGCTAGGGACAGTTGGGGCTACACCTTC. This encodes CSARDSWGYTF.

This clone was detected once. The V gene is TRBV19, the J gene TRBJ2-6; D possibly corresponds to TRBD1 (7 bases). Germline assignment: CDR1 LNHDA and CDR2 SQIVND (reference sequence). V was clipped by 3 bases and J by 2 bases, with 20 bases between them. This CDR3 is 19 amino acids long. The CDR3 DNA follows: TGTGCCAGTAGTATGAACAGGGGAGGAAATCCCGCTGGGGCCAACGTCCTGACTTTC. Protein sequence: CASSMNRGGNPAGANVLTF.

This clone was seen a handful of times. V and J are TRBV29-1 and TRBJ2-7; D uncertain. Looked up from germline, CDR1 is SQVTM and CDR2 is ANQGSEA. CDR3 length: 12 amino acids. V was clipped by 6 bases and J by 4 bases, with 13 bases between them. This CDR3 reads CSVAPSLYEQYF. The CDR3 DNA follows: TGCAGCGTCGCTCCGAGCCTATACGAGCAGTACTTC.

V is TRBV19 and J is TRBJ2-4; D is undetermined. The germline V and J ends were trimmed by 6 bases and 0 bases, with 9 bases remaining between them. Germline-derived CDR1 and CDR2 are LNHDA and SQIVND (reference sequence). The CDR3 has 14 residues. CDR3: CASSQQEAKNIQYF. In DNA, the CDR3 is TGTGCCAGTAGCCAACAAGAAGCCAAAAACATTCAGTACTTC.

This clone was detected only once. The genes are TRBV5-4 and TRBJ2-5; possibly TRBD1 or TRBD2 for D (5 bases each). The J call is in doubt because the DNA end fits TRBJ2-7 better. The CDR3 runs to 16 residues. CDR1 is SGHNT and CDR2 is YYREEE in the germline V gene (reference sequence). The CDR3 DNA sequence: TGTGCCAGCAGCCCCCCGGGGCGGGCCGGATCCTACGAGCAGTACTTC. Its translation: CASSPPGRAGSYEQYF.

This clone was recorded once. The rearrangement links TRBV6-5 to TRBJ2-1, with 12 bases that match TRBD2. Losses at the gene ends were 5 bases for V and 7 bases for J; bases not matched to a gene: 6. The CDR3 runs 15 residues. The germline CDR1 and CDR2 sequences are MNHEY and SVGAGI. The CDR3 coding sequence is TGTGCCAGCAGTAGGGGGGGACTAGCGGGTAATGAGCAGTTCTTC. Translating it yields CASSRGGLAGNEQFF.

The chain is built from TRBV11-2 and TRBJ2-5; 8 bases fit TRBD2. CDR3 size: 16 residues. Germline V gives CDR1 SGHAT, CDR2 FQNNGV. Germline trimming cut 5 bases from V and 2 bases from J; bases unmatched to any gene: 10. As DNA, the CDR3 is TGTGCCAGCAGCCGTACCACTAGCGGCTATCAAGAGACCCAGTACTTC. This gives the protein CASSRTTSGYQETQYF. Looking up the rest from reference TRBV11-2 and TRBJ2-5 gives the full variable domain: EAGVAQSPRYKIIEKRQSVAFWCNPISGHATLYWYQQILGQGPKLLIQFQNNGVVDDSQLPKDRFSAERLKGVDSTLKIQPAKLEDSAVYLCASSRTTSGYQETQYFGPGTRLLVL.